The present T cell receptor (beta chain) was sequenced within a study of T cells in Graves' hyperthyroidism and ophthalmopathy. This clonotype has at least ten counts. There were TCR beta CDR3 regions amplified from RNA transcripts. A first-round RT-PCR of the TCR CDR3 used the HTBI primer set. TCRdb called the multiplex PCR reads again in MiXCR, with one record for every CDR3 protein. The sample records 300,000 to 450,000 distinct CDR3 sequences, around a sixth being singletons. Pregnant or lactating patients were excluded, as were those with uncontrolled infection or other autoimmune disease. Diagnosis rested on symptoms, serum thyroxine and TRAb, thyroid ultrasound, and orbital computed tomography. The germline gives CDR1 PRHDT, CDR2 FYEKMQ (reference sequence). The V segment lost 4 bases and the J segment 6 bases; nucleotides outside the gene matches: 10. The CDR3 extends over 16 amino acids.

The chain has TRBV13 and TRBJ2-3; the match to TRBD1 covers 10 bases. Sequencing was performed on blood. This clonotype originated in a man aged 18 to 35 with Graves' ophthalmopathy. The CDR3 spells CASSSRDRGQGDTQYF. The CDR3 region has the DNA TGTGCCAGCAGCTCACGGGACAGGGGACAAGGGGATACGCAGTATTTT.